This entry describes one T cell receptor (beta chain). The sample is drawn from a study of blood T cell repertoires in COVID-19. Study as a whole: Acute and convalescent COVID-19 specimens originated in the United States, Italy and Spain. PBMCs, B-cell-depleted T cells, or T cells provided the cDNA or gDNA that made up the material.

Trimming left V 3 bases short and J 0 bases short, with 23 bases between. Germline V gene data show CDR1 as KGHSH and CDR2 as LQKENI. The CDR3 totals 19 residues. Authors' data handling: Amplified reference gene primers provided the basis for estimating nucleated cell counts. Data came from immunoSEQ multiplex PCR; TCRdb stores just in-frame clones and leaves some out. V and J calls and clone size follow that table, whereas D and trimming were derived from the DNA. The data show 75,000 to 85,000 clones, with about 88% seen just once and roughly 45% held by the top ten. The sequenced sample consisted of peripheral blood. This rearrangement joins TRBV18 to TRBJ1-1, with a possible D match to TRBD1 (6 bases). This TCR derives from a human donor in a cohort sampled during active COVID-19. The CDR3 nucleotides read TGTGCCAGCTCACCTCCTTTCAACGACAGGAAAGCTATGAACACTGAAGCTTTCTTT. Its protein is CASSPPFNDRKAMNTEAFF.